The 27 T cell receptor beta chains listed next were all sequenced from one sample in a study of control samples from healthy donors and cancer patients. Data came from immunoSEQ multiplex PCR; TCRdb stores just in-frame clones and leaves some out. The sample has over 100,000 clones; more than 90% are singletons. Sample: blood. These receptors were obtained from a man younger than 35 in good health.

V usage is TRBV7-3 and J usage is TRBJ2-1; the match to TRBD2 covers 11 bases. The CDR3 sequence is 15 residues long. Germline loops: CDR1 SGHTA, CDR2 FQGTGA. V was clipped by 2 bases and J by 8 bases; unmatched bases: 5. The CDR3 sequence is CASSLHSGGAYEQFF. The CDR3 nucleotides read TGTGCCAGCAGCTTACATAGCGGGGGGGCATATGAGCAGTTCTTC.

This clone was seen once. Other nucleotide sequences in the sample specify the same CDR3. This chain links TRBV7-3 with TRBJ1-1; D might be TRBD1 (6 bases). V shed 3 bases and J shed 4 bases, with 9 bases lying between them. The CDR3 contains 13 residues. CDR1 and CDR2 (germline): SGHTA, FQGTGA. The CDR3 nucleotides are TGTGCCAGCAGCTTGGGGGCTGGCACTGAAGCTTTCTTT. Translated, it gives CASSLGAGTEAFF.

The chain employs TRBV11-2 and TRBJ1-2; TRBD1 aligns across 8 bases. J lost 5 bases, V lost 1 base, and 0 bases had no gene match. The CDR3 covers 13 residues. Germline V CDR1 and CDR2: SGHAT, FQNNGV. CDR3 loop: CASSLGTGYGYTF. CDR3 in DNA: TGTGCCAGCAGCTTAGGGACAGGGTATGGCTACACCTTC.

The chain uses TRBV7-2 and TRBJ2-2; D not certain. The germline V gene has CDR1 SGHTA and CDR2 FQGNSA. There are 16 residues in the CDR3. Trimming pared 5 bases from V and 4 bases from J, leaving 17 bases between. The CDR3 nucleotides are TGTGCCAGCAGCGATAGCTTGTTGTGGTCCACCGGGGAGCTGTTTTTT. Its translation: CASSDSLLWSTGELFF.

This sequence joins TRBV4-1 and TRBJ2-5; D possibly corresponds to TRBD1 (6 bases). This CDR3 is built from 14 residues. V was pared by 1 base and J by 4 bases, with 10 bases between. Germline V CDR1 and CDR2: MGHRA, YSYEKL. The CDR3 DNA follows: TGCGCCAGCAGCCAAGTTCAGGGGCGAGAGACCCAGTACTTC. Amino acid sequence: CASSQVQGRETQYF.

This chain links TRBV5-4 with TRBJ2-2; 8 nucleotides align to TRBD1. CDR3 length: 15 amino acids. Germline V gene lookup returns CDR1 SGHNT and CDR2 YYREEE (reference sequence). Losses at the gene ends were 6 bases for V and 3 bases for J; bases not matched to a gene: 7. In nucleotides, the CDR3 is TGTGCCAGCACCCTTCAGGGGGCGGACACCGGGGAGCTGTTTTTT. Amino acids: CASTLQGADTGELFF.

V is TRBV6-5 and J is TRBJ1-2; D call uncertain. V was cut by 7 bases and J by 1 base, with 16 bases left in between. The CDR3 contains 15 residues. Germline V gene sequence: CDR1 MNHEY, CDR2 SVGAGI. Here the CDR3 reads CASTPIWGVNYGYTF. In nucleotides, the CDR3 is TGTGCCAGCACTCCAATCTGGGGTGTTAACTATGGCTACACCTTC.

The rearrangement links TRBV30 to TRBJ2-3; TRBD2 is a possible D gene (5 bases). The ends were cut back, 4 bases at V and 2 bases at J, with 10 bases in the middle. The germline gives CDR1 GTSNPN, CDR2 SVGIG (reference sequence). The CDR3 contains 13 residues. The CDR3 DNA sequence: TGTGCCTGGACGGAGGCAAACACAGATACGCAGTATTTT. Protein sequence: CAWTEANTDTQYF.

The chain is built from TRBV5-6 and TRBJ2-7; weak D call: TRBD2 (5 bases). V lost 2 bases and J lost 7, with 10 bases in between. The CDR3 totals 12 residues. Germline V gives CDR1 SGHDT, CDR2 YYEEEE. The CDR3: CASSFGVGEQYF. The CDR3 bases are TGTGCCAGCAGCTTCGGGGTAGGGGAGCAGTACTTC.

Within the sample, this clone is medium-sized (0.01 to 0.1%). J is TRBJ1-6 and V is TRBV6-5; D is uncertain. This CDR3 is 14 amino acids long. V shed 3 bases and J shed 7 bases, with 10 bases lying between them. Germline CDR1 MNHEY, CDR2 SVGAGI. CDR3 nucleotides: TGTGCCAGCAGTTATGGGCAGCACAATTCACCCCTCCACTTT. This encodes CASSYGQHNSPLHF.

This clone was observed a single time. The rearrangement joins TRBV9 to TRBJ2-2; the D gene is possibly TRBD2 (6 bases). V was cut by 0 bases and J by 7 bases, with 16 bases left in between. The CDR3 consists of 16 residues. Germline lookup yields CDR1 SGDLS and CDR2 YYNGEE. The CDR3 loop reads CASSVGLTAGIGELFF. CDR3 DNA sequence: TGTGCCAGCAGCGTAGGGTTAACTGCGGGAATCGGGGAGCTGTTTTTT.

This rearrangement joins TRBV11-3 to TRBJ2-1; 11 positions match TRBD2. V gave up 5 bases and J gave up 3 bases; unmatched junction bases: 3. The germline V gene has CDR1 SGHNT and CDR2 YENEEA. This CDR3 is built from 15 residues. CDR3 loop: CASSISGGVYNEQFF. The CDR3 DNA reads as TGTGCCAGCAGCATTAGCGGGGGGGTCTACAATGAGCAGTTCTTC.

The J gene is TRBJ2-1, the V gene TRBV11-2, with 11 nucleotides matching TRBD2. Germline CDR1 and CDR2: SGHAT and FQNNGV. J was trimmed by 8 bases and V by 0 bases; bases with no gene match: 6. The CDR3 length is 16 residues. The CDR3 nucleotides read TGTGCCAGCAGCTTAGACTGGCTAGCGGGGGGCTATGAGCAGTTCTTC. Residues: CASSLDWLAGGYEQFF.

CDR3 loop: CASSRQVWSLGWTDTEAFF. CDR3 DNA sequence: TGTGCCAGCAGCCGACAGGTTTGGAGCCTGGGGTGGACGGACACTGAAGCTTTCTTT. The chain uses TRBV6-6 and TRBJ1-1; D perhaps matches TRBD1 (6 bases). Trimming took 6 bases from V and 3 from J, leaving 29 bases between them. CDR3 length: 19 residues. In germline, CDR1 is MNHNY, CDR2 SVGAGI (reference sequence).

The chain carries TRBV5-4 and TRBJ1-1; no clear D. V was shortened by 6 bases and J by 5 bases, with 14 bases between the two germline ends. There are 13 residues in the CDR3. Per germline, CDR1 SGHNT and CDR2 YYREEE (reference sequence). The CDR3 loop is CASIRSGSTEAFF. CDR3 sequence (DNA): TGTGCCAGCATCCGGTCGGGGTCGACTGAAGCTTTCTTT.

In DNA form, the CDR3 reads TGTGCCAGCAGTGGTACGGGGGCGAACGAGCAGTACTTC. It is translated as CASSGTGANEQYF. The chain is built from TRBV2 and TRBJ2-7; D may match TRBD1 or TRBD2 (6 bases each). The CDR3 consists of 13 residues. V lost 4 bases, J lost 5 bases, and 12 bases lay in between. CDR1 is SNHLY, CDR2 FYNNEI, per germline.

V is TRBV11-2 and J is TRBJ1-1, with D possibly matching TRBD1 (6 bases). Germline V lookup: CDR1 SGHAT, CDR2 FQNNGV. Trimming took 0 bases from V and 1 from J, leaving 15 bases between them. The CDR3 has 17 residues. For the CDR3, the DNA is TGTGCCAGCAGCTTAGATCTCTTGGGGGGCAGGAACACTGAAGCTTTCTTT. Translating gives CASSLDLLGGRNTEAFF.

The rearrangement joins TRBV6-5 to TRBJ2-1, with D uncertain. Germline V CDR1 and CDR2: MNHEY, SVGAGI. This CDR3 has 12 residues. V was shortened by 4 bases and J by 8 bases, with 9 bases between the two germline ends. CDR3 DNA: TGTGCCAGCAGTTCCCTAGGGCATGAGCAGTTCTTC. Translating it yields CASSSLGHEQFF.

This chain links TRBV2 with TRBJ2-5; D might be TRBD1 or TRBD2, each matching 5 bases. The length of the CDR3 is 13 residues. Germline-derived CDR1 and CDR2 are SNHLY and FYNNEI. V lost 6 bases and J 5 bases, leaving 13 bases between the germline ends. DNA of the CDR3: TGTGCCAGCAGGGGACCTTATGGGGAGACCCAGTACTTC. Protein sequence: CASRGPYGETQYF.

The gene calls are TRBV7-6 and TRBJ1-4; TRBD1 is a possible D gene (5 bases). Germline V gives CDR1 SGHVS, CDR2 FNYEAQ. The CDR3 is 16 amino acids. Between the trimmed V and J ends, which lost 5 bases and 2 bases, there was a span of 15 bases. The CDR3 region has the DNA TGTGCCAGCAGCGTATCCCCGTGGGGGACTAATGAAAAACTGTTTTTT. It yields the protein CASSVSPWGTNEKLFF.

This rearrangement joins TRBV15 to TRBJ1-1; D gene ambiguous. Trimming took 3 bases from V and 0 from J, leaving 8 bases between them. Germline V CDR1 and CDR2: LNHNV, YYDKDF (reference sequence). The CDR3 extends over 14 amino acids. In nucleotides, the CDR3 is TGTGCCACCAGCAGCCCTTCCCTGAACACTGAAGCTTTCTTT. It encodes CATSSPSLNTEAFF. The whole variable domain, remainder taken from reference TRBV15 and TRBJ1-1, is DAMVIQNPRYQVTQFGKPVTLSCSQTLNHNVMYWYQQKSSQAPKLLFHYYDKDFNNEADTPDNFQSRRPNTSFCFLDIRSPGLGDTAMYLCATSSPSLNTEAFFGQGTRLTVV.

The chain uses TRBV7-9 and TRBJ2-7; 8 bases fit TRBD1. V dropped 5 bases and J dropped 1; count of bases not matched to a gene: 7. Germline values: CDR1 SEHNR, CDR2 FQNEAQ (reference sequence). The length of the CDR3 is 15 residues. The CDR3 region has the DNA TGTGCCAGCAGCCATTGGACAGGGAAGTCCTACGAGCAGTACTTC. Translation: CASSHWTGKSYEQYF.

The chain uses TRBV2 and TRBJ2-2; 8 bases agree with TRBD1. The CDR3 has 15 amino acids. The ends lost 3 bases at V and 7 bases at J; junction bases unmatched: 7. CDR1 and CDR2 from the germline V gene are SNHLY and FYNNEI. CDR3 amino acids: CASSDLDRVLGELFF. CDR3 DNA: TGTGCCAGCAGTGACTTGGACAGGGTGCTCGGGGAGCTGTTTTTT.

The V gene is TRBV18, the J gene TRBJ2-3, with 9 bases matching TRBD1. With 4 bases clipped from V and 3 bases from J, the junction kept 8 bases outside the gene matches. This CDR3 region has 16 residues. Germline CDR1 KGHSH, CDR2 LQKENI. In nucleotides, the CDR3 is TGTGCCAGCTCACTAAAAACAGGGGGCAAGACAGATACGCAGTATTTT. This gives the protein CASSLKTGGKTDTQYF.

The chain joins TRBV2 to TRBJ1-2; 8 positions agree with TRBD1. The ends lost 0 bases at V and 7 bases at J; junction bases unmatched: 7. The CDR3 contains 15 residues. CDR1 and CDR2 from the germline V gene are SNHLY and FYNNEI. CDR3 sequence: CASSEAWQGAGGYTF. The CDR3 DNA reads as TGTGCCAGCAGTGAAGCTTGGCAGGGGGCAGGTGGCTACACCTTC.

This rearrangement joins TRBV5-5 to TRBJ2-7, with D possibly matching TRBD1 (6 bases). CDR3 length equals 15 residues. Trimming took 1 base from V and 0 from J, leaving 11 bases between them. Germline values: CDR1 SGHKS, CDR2 YYEKEE (reference sequence). The CDR3 loop is CASSLLQGRSYEQYF. The CDR3 DNA is TGTGCCAGCAGCTTGCTCCAGGGGCGCTCCTACGAGCAGTACTTC.

The V call is TRBV2, the J call TRBJ2-1, with 10 bases lining up with TRBD2. Germline lookup yields CDR1 SNHLY and CDR2 FYNNEI. The CDR3 covers 13 residues. V lost 9 bases to trimming and J lost 9 bases; unmatched junction nucleotides: 8. The CDR3 protein is CASTSGAWGEQFF. Here the CDR3 DNA reads TGTGCCAGTACTAGCGGGGCGTGGGGTGAGCAGTTCTTC.